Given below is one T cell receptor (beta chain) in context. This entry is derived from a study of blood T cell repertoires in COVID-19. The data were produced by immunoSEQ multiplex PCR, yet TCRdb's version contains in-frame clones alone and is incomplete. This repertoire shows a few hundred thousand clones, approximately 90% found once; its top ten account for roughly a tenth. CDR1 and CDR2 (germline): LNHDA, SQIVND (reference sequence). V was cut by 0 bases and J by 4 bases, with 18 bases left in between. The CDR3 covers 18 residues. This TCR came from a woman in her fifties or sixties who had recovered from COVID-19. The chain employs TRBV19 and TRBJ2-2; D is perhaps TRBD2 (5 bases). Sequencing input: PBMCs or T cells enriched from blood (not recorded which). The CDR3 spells CASSIDVRGPSGTGELFF. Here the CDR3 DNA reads TGTGCCAGTAGTATAGATGTCCGGGGTCCGAGTGGCACCGGGGAGCTGTTTTTT.